This T cell receptor (beta chain) was sequenced in a study of blood T cell repertoires in COVID-19. V gave up 6 bases and J gave up 3 bases; unmatched junction bases: 4. The germline gives CDR1 SNHLY, CDR2 FYNNEI. This CDR3 comprises 14 residues. Sequencing used immunoSEQ multiplex PCR; TCRdb keeps in-frame clones, though not all of them. The sample lists 100,000 to 150,000 clones; 88% were seen once. The specimen was peripheral blood. J is TRBJ1-2 and V is TRBV2; 10 bases agree with TRBD1. The sequence was obtained from a woman of 80 years or more with acute or convalescent COVID-19. In nucleotides, the CDR3 is TGTGCCAGCAGATGGACAGGGGGATACTATGGCTACACCTTC. Translation gives CASRWTGGYYGYTF. Based on the CDR3 plus reference TRBV2 and TRBJ1-2, the full variable domain is EPEVTQTPSHQVTQMGQEVILRCVPISNHLYFYWYRQILGQKVEFLVSFYNNEISEKSEIFDDQFSVERPDGSNFTLKIRSTKLEDSAMYFCASRWTGGYYGYTFGSGTRLTVV.